Each of the 27 T cell receptor beta chains below was sequenced from the same sample in a study of cytomegalovirus exposure and HLA in healthy donors. 13 Jbeta primers and 60 Vbeta primers were used for the PCR. Method: immunoSEQ multiplex PCR; TCRdb's copy keeps in-frame clones and lacks some. Of 50,000 or so clones in the sample, 72% were seen once. The sequenced material came from PBMCs. Receptor source: a woman in her 50s in good health and CMV-seronegative.

The CDR3: CASRPNSGVETQYF. Written as DNA, the CDR3 is TGTGCCAGCAGACCAAACTCAGGCGTGGAGACCCAGTACTTC. V gene TRBV6-6 combines with J gene TRBJ2-5; no firm D call. The V end was cut by 6 bases, the J end by 5 bases, with 16 bases between. In germline, CDR1 is MNHNY, CDR2 SVGAGI (reference sequence). The CDR3 runs to 14 residues.

The chain combines TRBV28 with TRBJ1-2; possibly TRBD1 for D (6 bases). Germline values: CDR1 MDHEN, CDR2 SYDVKM. The CDR3 consists of 14 residues. Trimming left V 5 bases short and J 2 bases short, with 12 bases between. CDR3 region: CASSRGGANYGYTF. In DNA, the CDR3 is TGTGCCAGCAGTCGGGGGGGGGCCAACTATGGCTACACCTTC.

This clone has more than one count but fewer than ten. The rearrangement uses TRBV2 and TRBJ1-4, with 11 bases lining up with TRBD1. The germline CDR1 and CDR2 sequences are SNHLY and FYNNEI. The CDR3 contains 18 residues. V dropped 7 bases and J dropped 1; count of bases not matched to a gene: 11. CDR3 sequence (DNA): TGTGCCAGCACCCCTAAGGACAGGGGGCATGTAACTAATGAAAAACTGTTTTTT. Translation: CASTPKDRGHVTNEKLFF.

This chain links TRBV5-1 with TRBJ2-7; maybe TRBD2 (6 bases). This CDR3 region has 16 residues. V lost 0 bases and J 0 bases, leaving 13 bases between the germline ends. The V gene's germline CDR1 is SGHRS and CDR2 YFSETQ. The CDR3 region has the DNA TGCGCCAGCAGCTTGGGCGGGGCCGCGACCTCCTACGAGCAGTACTTC. Translating gives CASSLGGAATSYEQYF.

This clone showed up just a few times. This sequence joins TRBV28 and TRBJ1-2; 9 nucleotides line up with TRBD1. V shed 7 bases, J shed 7 bases, and the junction held 7 bases outside the gene matches. The CDR3 runs to 13 residues. Germline V gene sequence: CDR1 MDHEN, CDR2 SYDVKM. The CDR3 sequence: CASTLQGAIGYTF. The CDR3 bases are TGTGCCAGCACCCTACAGGGGGCTATTGGCTACACCTTC.

This clone has more than one count but fewer than ten. The chain combines TRBV2 with TRBJ2-3; 8 nucleotides align to TRBD1. Germline V gives CDR1 SNHLY, CDR2 FYNNEI. The CDR3 totals 15 residues. V was clipped by 4 bases and J by 8 bases; unmatched bases: 11. CDR3 DNA: TGTGCCAGCAGTGGCTCAGGGGGCGATTTAGGTACGCAGTATTTT. This translates into CASSGSGGDLGTQYF.

This clone was observed a single time. This chain joins TRBV14 and TRBJ1-2, with TRBD1 matching 7 bases. In germline, CDR1 is SGHDN, CDR2 FVKESK. CDR3 length equals 12 residues. The junction had 3 bases not matched to a gene; V was cut back by 4 bases and J by 7 bases. The CDR3 DNA reads TGTGCCAGCAGCCCGACAGGGTCTGGCTACACCTTC. It yields the protein CASSPTGSGYTF.

This clone was counted a few times. This chain uses TRBV6-1 with TRBJ1-5; D is undetermined. CDR1 MNHNS and CDR2 SASEGT come from the germline V gene. This CDR3 is 13 amino acids long. V was trimmed by 3 bases and J by 6 bases, leaving 9 bases between them. In DNA form, the CDR3 reads TGTGCCAGCAGTGACGGGTCGGGTCAGCCCCAGCATTTT. This codes for CASSDGSGQPQHF.

The V and J genes are TRBV28 and TRBJ2-3; no clear D gene. V was shortened by 5 bases and J by 6 bases, with 6 bases between the two germline ends. The CDR3 length is 11 residues. The germline V gene has CDR1 MDHEN and CDR2 SYDVKM. The CDR3, as DNA: TGTGCCAGCAGTCCCGGTGATACGCAGTATTTT. It yields the protein CASSPGDTQYF.

A few counts support this clone. V usage is TRBV6-5 and J usage is TRBJ1-4; D is perhaps TRBD1 (6 bases). Per the germline V gene, CDR1 is MNHEY and CDR2 is SVGAGI. V was shortened by 2 bases and J by 8 bases, with 12 bases between the two germline ends. The CDR3 sequence is 14 residues long. DNA of the CDR3: TGTGCCAGCAGTTACGCGTACAGGGACGAAAAACTGTTTTTT. This sequence encodes CASSYAYRDEKLFF.

The chain combines TRBV28 with TRBJ1-2; TRBD1 matches 8 bases. The CDR3 has 15 residues. The J segment lost 3 bases and the V segment lost 5 bases, leaving 8 bases of the junction unmatched. Germline V gene sequence: CDR1 MDHEN, CDR2 SYDVKM. The CDR3 region is CASSIPDRVDYGYTF. DNA of the CDR3: TGTGCCAGCAGTATCCCGGACAGGGTGGACTATGGCTACACCTTC.

This clone appeared a few times. The DNA for the CDR3 is TGCGCCAGCATCCGAGTCAGGGTTAGATCTACTGGGGCCAACGTCCTGACTTTC. Residues: CASIRVRVRSTGANVLTF. The chain recombines TRBV10-1 with TRBJ2-6, with D possibly matching TRBD1 (5 bases). The CDR3 runs 18 residues. CDR1 and CDR2 (germline): WNHNN, SYGVQD (reference sequence). V shed 7 bases and J shed 2 bases, with 21 bases lying between them.

The chain joins TRBV7-3 to TRBJ2-4, with D maybe TRBD2 (5 bases). This CDR3 has 11 residues. CDR1 SGHTA and CDR2 FQGTGA come from the germline V gene. Trimming took off 6 bases at V and 7 bases at J, with 7 bases between the two ends. DNA of the CDR3: TGTGCCAGCAGTTCGGGGAACATTCAGTACTTC. This codes for CASSSGNIQYF.

The table lists this clone with a count of one. The rearrangement links TRBV11-2 to TRBJ2-1; TRBD2 is a possible D gene (5 bases). V was cut by 5 bases and J by 3 bases, with 14 bases left in between. The CDR3 covers 15 residues. Per the germline V gene, CDR1 is SGHAT and CDR2 is FQNNGV. Here the CDR3 reads CASSAASSLYNEQFF. The CDR3 DNA sequence: TGTGCCAGCAGCGCAGCCTCTAGCCTCTACAATGAGCAGTTCTTC. Based on the CDR3 plus reference TRBV11-2 and TRBJ2-1, the full variable domain is EAGVAQSPRYKIIEKRQSVAFWCNPISGHATLYWYQQILGQGPKLLIQFQNNGVVDDSQLPKDRFSAERLKGVDSTLKIQPAKLEDSAVYLCASSAASSLYNEQFFGPGTRLTVL.

Of note for this clone: This sequence may be a read error, since a much larger clone differs from it by one base. The chain employs TRBV2 and TRBJ1-5, with 7 bases aligning to TRBD1. The germline V gene encodes CDR1 SNHLY and CDR2 FYNNEI. The CDR3 runs to 14 residues. V was clipped by 6 bases and J by 1 base; unmatched bases: 3. CDR3 nucleotides: TGTGCCAGCAGCCTACAGGGGAGCAATCAGCCCCAGCATTTT. Its translation: CASSLQGSNQPQHF.

This clone was seen just once. The J gene is TRBJ2-5, the V gene TRBV25-1; 12 bases match TRBD1. The tail of the sequence fits TRBJ2-7 better, so the J call may be wrong. The germline V gene encodes CDR1 MGHDK and CDR2 SYGVNS. CDR3 length: 15 residues. The CDR3 DNA sequence: TGTGCCAGCAGTGACCGGGACAGGGGGCCGTACGAGCAGTACTTC. Translation: CASSDRDRGPYEQYF.

A single count supports this clone. DNA of the CDR3: TGTGCCAGCAGTTTAAGAACCGGGGGATTGAGTAGCACTGAAGCTTTCTTT. This encodes CASSLRTGGLSSTEAFF. V and J are TRBV27 and TRBJ1-1, with D perhaps matching TRBD1 (5 bases). V lost 2 bases, J lost 4 bases, and 20 bases lay in between. CDR3 length: 17 residues. Germline V gene sequence: CDR1 MNHEY, CDR2 SMNVEV (reference sequence).

This chain joins TRBV7-8 and TRBJ2-7; 10 bases align to TRBD2. The germline gives CDR1 SGHVS, CDR2 FQNEAQ. The CDR3 consists of 16 residues. V dropped 5 bases and J dropped 6; count of bases not matched to a gene: 13. CDR3 nucleotide sequence: TGTGCCAGCAGCCCAAGTTGGGCTAGCGGGAGTGGCGAGCAGTACTTC. Encoded protein: CASSPSWASGSGEQYF. Based on the CDR3 plus reference TRBV7-8 and TRBJ2-7, the full variable domain is GAGVSQSPRYKVAKRGQDVALRCDPISGHVSLFWYQQALGQGPEFLTYFQNEAQLDKSGLPSDRFFAERPEGSVSTLKIQRTQQEDSAVYLCASSPSWASGSGEQYFGPGTRLTVT.

The CDR3 nucleotides are TGTGCCAGCAGCGTAGCTGACCCGGGACATGGAAACACCATATATTTT. Amino acids: CASSVADPGHGNTIYF. The chain recombines TRBV9 with TRBJ1-3, with D possibly matching TRBD1 (6 bases). CDR3 length equals 16 residues. V lost 0 bases, J lost 3 bases, and 13 bases lay in between. Germline loops: CDR1 SGDLS, CDR2 YYNGEE. Full variable domain (remainder filled in from reference TRBV9 and TRBJ1-3): DSGVTQTPKHLITATGQRVTLRCSPRSGDLSVYWYQQSLDQGLQFLIQYYNGEERAKGNILERFSAQQFPDLHSELNLSSLELGDSALYFCASSVADPGHGNTIYFGEGSWLTVV.

The chain carries TRBV5-8 and TRBJ2-5; TRBD2 is a possible D gene (6 bases). Germline CDR1 and CDR2: SGHTS and YDEGEE. V lost 3 bases, J lost 5 bases, and 17 bases lay in between. The CDR3 is made up of 15 amino acids. CDR3 DNA sequence: TGTGCCAGCAGCTCTTGGGGCGGGGATGGGGAGACCCAGTACTTC. It specifies CASSSWGGDGETQYF. The whole variable domain, filled in from reference TRBV5-8 and TRBJ2-5, reads EAGVTQSPTHLIKTRGQQATLRCSPISGHTSVYWYQQALGLGLQFLLWYDEGEERNRGNFPPRFSGRQFPNYSSELNVNALELEDSALYLCASSSWGGDGETQYFGPGTRLLVL.

The count of this clone is one. The chain employs TRBV6-1 and TRBJ2-5, with D possibly matching TRBD2 (7 bases). The V gene's germline CDR1 is MNHNS and CDR2 SASEGT. The CDR3 runs 14 residues. Trimming removed 11 bases at V and 2 bases at J, with 18 bases between. CDR3 bases: TGTGCCGCCGGACGAGGGGGGGCACAAGAGACCCAGTACTTC. Its translation: CAAGRGGAQETQYF.

The chain joins TRBV30 to TRBJ1-3, with a possible D match to TRBD1 (5 bases). Germline-derived CDR1 and CDR2 are GTSNPN and SVGIG (reference sequence). The CDR3 spans 13 residues. Trimming took off 8 bases at V and 5 bases at J, with 16 bases between the two ends. In nucleotides, the CDR3 is TGTGCCCGCGGGGGGAGTACGAGAAACACCATATATTTT. This encodes CARGGSTRNTIYF.

The chain couples TRBV23-1 to TRBJ2-7; a possible D gene is TRBD2 (6 bases). TRBV23-1 belongs to the ORF category, with a function that is uncertain. V was cut by 3 bases and J by 2 bases, with 23 bases left in between. CDR3 size: 18 residues. The CDR3 reads CASSHTAGMTDCPYEQYF. The CDR3 region has the DNA TGCGCCAGCAGTCATACGGCGGGGATGACAGACTGTCCCTACGAGCAGTACTTC.

A single count supports this clone. J is TRBJ2-3 and V is TRBV4-2; 11 bases align to TRBD2. Germline assignment: CDR1 LGHNA and CDR2 YNFKEQ. The junction had 8 bases not matched to a gene; V was cut back by 0 bases and J by 6 bases. The CDR3 runs to 17 residues. CDR3 DNA sequence: TGTGCCAGCAGCCAAGATTTAGGTAGCGGGGGGGCCGATACGCAGTATTTT. Translation gives CASSQDLGSGGADTQYF.

The chain recombines TRBV7-3 with TRBJ2-7, with a possible D match to TRBD2 (6 bases). This CDR3 has 15 residues. Germline assignment: CDR1 SGHTA and CDR2 FQGTGA. V lost 0 bases to trimming and J lost 2 bases, with 11 bases between them. The CDR3 DNA sequence: TGTGCCAGCAGCTTAACCGGGGAGGCCACCTACGAGCAGTACTTC. This sequence encodes CASSLTGEATYEQYF. Combining the CDR3 with reference TRBV7-3 and TRBJ2-7 gives the whole variable domain GAGVSQTPSNKVTEKGKYVELRCDPISGHTALYWYRQSLGQGPEFLIYFQGTGAADDSGLPNDRFFAVRPEGSVSTLKIQRTERGDSAVYLCASSLTGEATYEQYFGPGTRLTVT.

The chain is built from TRBV7-2 and TRBJ2-3; 7 bases map to TRBD2. The CDR3 sequence is 13 residues long. J lost 4 bases, V lost 8 bases, and 6 bases had no gene match. CDR1 SGHTA and CDR2 FQGNSA come from the germline V gene. Written as DNA, the CDR3 is TGTGCCAGCTTGCGGGGGTTAGCAGATACGCAGTATTTT. This codes for CASLRGLADTQYF.

This clone turned up a few times. The chain uses TRBV28 and TRBJ1-2, with D possibly being TRBD1 (5 bases). Trimming pared 7 bases from V and 5 bases from J, leaving 17 bases between. Germline values: CDR1 MDHEN, CDR2 SYDVKM. CDR3 length: 14 amino acids. For the CDR3, the DNA is TGTGCCAGCACCTTGGGAGGGGAGGAATATGGCTACACCTTC. Translated: CASTLGGEEYGYTF.